This paragraph reports one T cell receptor (beta chain). The CDR3 contains 15 residues. The V gene lost 1 base and the J gene lost 2 bases, with 10 bases spanning the gap. CDR1 is SEHNR and CDR2 is FQNEAQ in the germline V gene (reference sequence). This sample's TCRbeta library carried unique molecular identifier barcodes. One entry per CDR3 protein results from TCRdb running MiXCR on the PCR reads. The data show 230,000 or so distinct CDR3 sequences, with about 12% seen just once and 2% to 3% held by the top ten. The data derive from a study of T-cell reconstitution after alpha-beta-depleted transplantation in children.

Sequenced material: PBMCs from the stem cell graft donor, taken from the stem cell graft. V and J are TRBV7-9 and TRBJ2-3, with D unresolved. The receptor was derived from a human donor who donated a stem cell graft to a child with acute lymphoblastic leukemia. In DNA form, the CDR3 reads TGTGCCAGCAGCTTAGGCCGGACGGCCACAGATACGCAGTATTTT. Protein: CASSLGRTATDTQYF.